The rows below give T cell receptor beta chains drawn from one sample of a study of regulatory T cells in long-lasting Graves disease. TCRdb used MiXCR to reprocess the multiplex PCR reads, holding one entry per CDR3 protein. The repertoire holds roughly 400,000 distinct CDR3 sequences, with around 20% as singletons. Sequenced here: peripheral blood mononuclear cells (PBMCs), sampled when the disease was refractory, from a patient treated with antithyroid drugs. The receptor set was obtained from a female donor with Graves disease. The CDR3 runs from the conserved cysteine through the conserved F or W. The D gene is left open where the match is weak.

>NA|TRBD2|TRBV9
CASSVGRTSGTETQYF
>TRBJ2-3|NA|TRBV28
CASTRDKYTQYF
>TRBJ2-7|TRBD1|TRBV6-1
CASSTGTGGPGEQYF
>TRBJ2-7|NA|TRBV3-1
CASSQLETPNYEQYF
>TRBJ2-2|NA|TRBV28
CASSFGLANTGELFF
>TRBJ2-5|TRBD1|TRBV20-1
CSARPGGRETQYF
>TRBJ2-3|NA|TRBV28
CASSSPGTRSTDTQYF
>TRBJ1-1|NA|TRBV30
CAWAGTLRKTEAFF
>TRBJ1-2|TRBD1|TRBV7-9
CASSLEGADYGYTF
>TRBJ1-1|TRBD1|TRBV28
CASSSPRTGVGNTEAFF
>TRBJ1-1|NA|TRBV7-9
CASSYQEDTGAFF
>TRBJ1-5|TRBD1|TRBV28
CASKGSRQGRNQPQHF
>TRBJ2-7|TRBD1|TRBV28
CASRETGGYEQYF
>TRBJ2-7|NA|TRBV28
CASSPSDRYKQYF